Below, one T cell receptor (beta chain) is given with its context. Antigen: not known. The CDR3 length is 16 residues. Trimming at V came to 1 base and at J to 5 bases, leaving 7 bases not matched to a gene. Germline V gene data show CDR1 as MNHNY and CDR2 as SVGAGI (reference sequence). The sample is drawn from a study of cytomegalovirus exposure and HLA in healthy donors. General study findings and limits: Analysis performed later found about 17,000 TCR beta sequences associated with HLA alleles at 0.05 false discovery rate.

Primers for the PCR totalled 60 Vbeta and 13 Jbeta. Clones were sequenced by immunoSEQ multiplex PCR, and TCRdb holds only the in-frame ones, with some missing. The sample lists roughly 80,000 clones; 73% were seen once. The chain joins TRBV6-6 to TRBJ2-5, with 10 bases that match TRBD2. The specimen sequenced was PBMCs. The receptor comes from a woman aged 40 to 50 in good health and CMV-seropositive. Here the CDR3 reads CASSYLLAGVQETQYF. As DNA, the CDR3 is TGTGCCAGCAGTTACTTGCTAGCGGGAGTCCAGGAGACCCAGTACTTC.